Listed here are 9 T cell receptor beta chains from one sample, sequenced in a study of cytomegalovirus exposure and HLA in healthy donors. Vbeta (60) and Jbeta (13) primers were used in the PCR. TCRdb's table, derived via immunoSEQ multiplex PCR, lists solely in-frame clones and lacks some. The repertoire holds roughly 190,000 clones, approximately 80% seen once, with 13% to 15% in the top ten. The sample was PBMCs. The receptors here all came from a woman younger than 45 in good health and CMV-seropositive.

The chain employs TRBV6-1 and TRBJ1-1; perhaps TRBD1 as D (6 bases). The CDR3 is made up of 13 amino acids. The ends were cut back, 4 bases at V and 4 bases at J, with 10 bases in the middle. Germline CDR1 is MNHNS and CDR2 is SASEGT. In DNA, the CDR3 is TGTGCCAGCAGTGCAGGGGAGGGCACTGAAGCTTTCTTT. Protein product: CASSAGEGTEAFF.

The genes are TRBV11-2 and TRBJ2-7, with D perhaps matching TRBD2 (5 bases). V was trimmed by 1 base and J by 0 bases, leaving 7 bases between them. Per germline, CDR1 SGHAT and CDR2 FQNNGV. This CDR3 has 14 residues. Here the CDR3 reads CASSLASSSYEQYF. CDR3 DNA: TGTGCCAGCAGCTTAGCTAGCTCCTCCTACGAGCAGTACTTC. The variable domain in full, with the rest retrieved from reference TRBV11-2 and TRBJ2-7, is EAGVAQSPRYKIIEKRQSVAFWCNPISGHATLYWYQQILGQGPKLLIQFQNNGVVDDSQLPKDRFSAERLKGVDSTLKIQPAKLEDSAVYLCASSLASSSYEQYFGPGTRLTVT.

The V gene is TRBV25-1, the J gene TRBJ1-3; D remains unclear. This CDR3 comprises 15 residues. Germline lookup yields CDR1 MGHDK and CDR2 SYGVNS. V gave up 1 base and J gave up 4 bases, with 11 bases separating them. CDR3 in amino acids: CASSEFGIAGNTIYF. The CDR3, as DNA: TGTGCCAGCAGTGAATTTGGCATAGCCGGAAACACCATATATTTT.

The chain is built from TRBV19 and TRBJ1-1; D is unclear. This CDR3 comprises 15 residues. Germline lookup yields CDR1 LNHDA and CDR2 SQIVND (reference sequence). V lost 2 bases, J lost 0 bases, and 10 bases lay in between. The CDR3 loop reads CASSIPQVMNTEAFF. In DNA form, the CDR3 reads TGTGCCAGTAGTATACCCCAGGTTATGAACACTGAAGCTTTCTTT.

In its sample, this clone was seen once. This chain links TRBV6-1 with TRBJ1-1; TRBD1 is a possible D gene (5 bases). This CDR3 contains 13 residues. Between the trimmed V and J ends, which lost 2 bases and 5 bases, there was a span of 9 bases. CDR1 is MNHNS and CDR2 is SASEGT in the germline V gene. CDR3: CASSEKGETEAFF. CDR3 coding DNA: TGTGCCAGCAGTGAAAAAGGGGAAACTGAAGCTTTCTTT.

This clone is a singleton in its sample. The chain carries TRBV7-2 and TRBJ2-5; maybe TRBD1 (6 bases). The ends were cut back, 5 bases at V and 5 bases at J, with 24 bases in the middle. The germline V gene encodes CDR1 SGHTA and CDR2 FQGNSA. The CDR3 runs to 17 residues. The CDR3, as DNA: TGTGCCAGCAGCAGAGGATTTCCCGGGACGAGGGGGGAGACCCAGTACTTC. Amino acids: CASSRGFPGTRGETQYF.

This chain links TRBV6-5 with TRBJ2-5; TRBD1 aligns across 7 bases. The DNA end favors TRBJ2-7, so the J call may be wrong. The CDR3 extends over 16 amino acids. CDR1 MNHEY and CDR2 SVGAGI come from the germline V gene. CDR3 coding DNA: TGTGCCAGCAGTTACTCGGAGAGGGGGCGTATTTACGAGCAGTACTTC. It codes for CASSYSERGRIYEQYF.

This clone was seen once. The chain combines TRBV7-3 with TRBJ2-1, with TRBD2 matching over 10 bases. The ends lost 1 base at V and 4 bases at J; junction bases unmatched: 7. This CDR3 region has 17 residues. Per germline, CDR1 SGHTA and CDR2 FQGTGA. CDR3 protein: CASSLSPSGGAYNEQFF. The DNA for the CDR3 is TGTGCCAGCAGCTTAAGTCCCAGCGGGGGGGCGTACAATGAGCAGTTCTTC.

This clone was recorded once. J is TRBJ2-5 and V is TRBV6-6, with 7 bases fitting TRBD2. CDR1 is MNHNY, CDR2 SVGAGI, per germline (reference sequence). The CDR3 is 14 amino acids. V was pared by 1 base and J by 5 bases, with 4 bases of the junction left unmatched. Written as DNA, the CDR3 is TGTGCCAGCAGTTACTATTGGGGGGGGGAGACCCAGTACTTC. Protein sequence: CASSYYWGGETQYF.